The sequence of this T cell receptor (beta chain) was determined in a study of cytomegalovirus exposure and HLA in healthy donors. Study-wide context: Within an early data release were around 87 million unique TCRs drawn from HLA-typed donors. The study's findings and limits: Reportedly, fewer N-insertions than the approximately 690-donor mean appeared in an Asian-associated ancestry cluster in a later analysis.

PCR was performed using 60 Vbeta and 13 Jbeta primers. TCRdb's table, derived via immunoSEQ multiplex PCR, lists solely in-frame clones and lacks some. The sample gives hundreds of thousands of clones, around 90% of which show up once; roughly 2.1% is in the top ten. This CDR3 is 17 amino acids long. Trimming cost V 4 bases and J 0 bases, with 19 bases left between them. Germline assignment: CDR1 SGDLS and CDR2 YYNGEE. As to this clone: Antigen: not known.

The sequencing input was PBMCs. The sequence derives from a woman aged 18 to 35 in good health and CMV-seronegative. The chain recombines TRBV9 with TRBJ1-2, with unresolved D. The CDR3 coding sequence is TGTGCCAGCAGCCCACGGAATTTGGGAGCGACTAACTATGGCTACACCTTC. The encoded protein is CASSPRNLGATNYGYTF.